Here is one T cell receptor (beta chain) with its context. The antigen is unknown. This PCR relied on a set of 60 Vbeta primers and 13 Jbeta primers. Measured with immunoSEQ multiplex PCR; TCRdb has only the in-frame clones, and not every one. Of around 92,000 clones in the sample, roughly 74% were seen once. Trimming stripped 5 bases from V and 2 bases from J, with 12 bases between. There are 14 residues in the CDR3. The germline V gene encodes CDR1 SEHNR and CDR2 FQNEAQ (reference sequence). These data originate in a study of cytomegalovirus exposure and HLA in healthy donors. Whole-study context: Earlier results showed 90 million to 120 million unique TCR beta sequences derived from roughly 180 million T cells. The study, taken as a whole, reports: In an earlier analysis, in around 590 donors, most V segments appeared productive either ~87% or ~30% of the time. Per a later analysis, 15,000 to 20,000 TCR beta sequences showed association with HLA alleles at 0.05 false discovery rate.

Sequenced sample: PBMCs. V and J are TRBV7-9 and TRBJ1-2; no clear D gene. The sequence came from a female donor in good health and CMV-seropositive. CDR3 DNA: TGTGCCAGCAGCAACACCCCCTTAAACTATGGCTACACCTTC. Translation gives CASSNTPLNYGYTF. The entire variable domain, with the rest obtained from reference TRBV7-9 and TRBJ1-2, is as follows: DTGVSQNPRHKITKRGQNVTFRCDPISEHNRLYWYRQTLGQGPEFLTYFQNEAQLEKSRLLSDRFSAERPKGSFSTLEIQRTEQGDSAMYLCASSNTPLNYGYTFGSGTRLTVV.